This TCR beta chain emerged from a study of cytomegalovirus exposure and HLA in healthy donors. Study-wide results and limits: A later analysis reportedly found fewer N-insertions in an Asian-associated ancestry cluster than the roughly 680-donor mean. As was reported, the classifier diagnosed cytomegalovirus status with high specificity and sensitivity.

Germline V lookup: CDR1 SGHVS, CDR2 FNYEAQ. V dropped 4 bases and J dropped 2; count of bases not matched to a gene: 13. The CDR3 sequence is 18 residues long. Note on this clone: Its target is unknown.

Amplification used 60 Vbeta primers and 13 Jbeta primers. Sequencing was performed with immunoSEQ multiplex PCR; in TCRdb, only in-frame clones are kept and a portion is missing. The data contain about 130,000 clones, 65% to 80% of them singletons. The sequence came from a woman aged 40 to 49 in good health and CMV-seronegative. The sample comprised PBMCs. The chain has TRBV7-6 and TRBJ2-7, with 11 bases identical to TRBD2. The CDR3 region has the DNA TGTGCCAGCAGCTACTCGGGGGTGACTAGCGGGAAGCCCTACGAGCAGTACTTC. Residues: CASSYSGVTSGKPYEQYF.